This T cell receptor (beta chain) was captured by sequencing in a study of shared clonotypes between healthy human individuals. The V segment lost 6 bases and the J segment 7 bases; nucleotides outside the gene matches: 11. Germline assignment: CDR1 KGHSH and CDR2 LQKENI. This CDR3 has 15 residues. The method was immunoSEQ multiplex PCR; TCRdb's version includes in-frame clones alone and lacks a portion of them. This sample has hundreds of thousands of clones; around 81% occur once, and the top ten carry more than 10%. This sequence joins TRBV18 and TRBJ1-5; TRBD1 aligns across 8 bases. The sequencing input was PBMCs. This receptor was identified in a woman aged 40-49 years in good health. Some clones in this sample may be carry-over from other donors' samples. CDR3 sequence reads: CASSQTGPGGQPQHF. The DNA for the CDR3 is TGTGCCAGCTCGCAGACTGGGCCAGGGGGCCAGCCCCAGCATTTT.